This is a list of T cell receptor beta chains from one sample in a study of OX40 agonist ivuxolimab in advanced cancers. Clones were sequenced by immunoSEQ multiplex PCR, and TCRdb holds only the in-frame ones, with some missing. Counted here are about 73,000 clones, 65% to 90% occurring once; the ten biggest clones make up 0.6% to 0.8%. The sequenced sample was CD4+ or CD8+ T cells sorted from blood, obtained in a trial of the OX40 agonist ivuxolimab. The receptors originated from an adult with an advanced solid tumor such as melanoma, head and neck, liver or kidney cancer. Each CDR3 is given with its conserved first and last residue.

TRBJ2-7 TRBV28 CASSSPPYYPSGLAGVFVYDEQYF
TRBJ2-7 TRBV21-1 CASSRILTSGGFRQYF
TRBJ2-5 TRBV9 CASSERAGTRTLPETQYF
TRBJ2-7 TRBV14 CASSQGRIPRGSYEQYF
TRBJ2-5 TRBV15 CATSIDRGPETQYF
TRBJ2-7 TRBV5-4 CASSQTLSEQYF
TRBJ1-4 TRBV9 CASSRQPNEKLFF
TRBJ2-3 TRBV7-2 CASSPTSASTDTQYF
TRBJ2-7 TRBV29-1 CSVASRGYEQYF
TRBJ1-5 TRBV5-1 CASSPTGDNQPQHF
TRBJ2-5 TRBV27 CASSLERTRAETQYF
TRBJ1-1 TRBV5-6 CASSLRSGWWDTEAFF
TRBJ2-1 TRBV10-3 CAINGLAGVGNEQFF
TRBJ2-2 TRBV14 CASSTYGNTGELFF
TRBJ2-1 TRBV30 CAWSPQYNEQFF
TRBJ2-7 TRBV18 CASSPTRSGGTYEQYF
TRBJ1-4 TRBV28 CASSLMRQSEEKLFF
TRBJ2-7 TRBV9 CASSGGQSSSYEQYF
TRBJ2-1 TRBV7-8 CASSSPGVPNEQFF
TRBJ2-3 TRBV7-8 CASSPAISWGDTQYF
TRBJ2-1 TRBV5-4 CASNRLADYNEQFF
TRBJ2-3 TRBV6-5 CASNRISTDTQYF
TRBJ1-1 TRBV5-1 CASSSPWGTGTFF
TRBJ1-4 TRBV2 CASNPTGRGKLFF
TRBJ1-2 TRBV11-2 CASSSARFGYTF
TRBJ2-3 TRBV13 CASSHSGLAGVDTQYF
TRBJ2-2 TRBV5-8 CASSLRERNGELFF
TRBJ2-3 TRBV7-2 CASSPLKFGTQYF
TRBJ1-1 TRBV29-1 CSVTTGQTEAFF
TRBJ1-1 TRBV28 CASSSLTGGITEAFF
TRBJ2-2 TRBV30 CAWRRVSNTGELFF